This TCR beta chain appears in the sequencing data of a study of lung T cells in sarcoidosis with Löfgren's syndrome. At the level of the study: Analyses focused on Löfgren's syndrome patients. The study, taken as a whole, reports: In alpha-beta pairs, TRAV12-1 favored TRBV2, and their CDR3s were homologous.

This clonotype has at least ten counts. Its antigen is undetermined. This CDR3 spans 14 amino acids. Trimming stripped 8 bases from V and 1 base from J, with 14 bases between. From germline, CDR1 is MNHNS and CDR2 SASEGT. Each CDR3 protein gets one entry after TCRdb re-called the reads with MiXCR. The data hold 7,000 to 9,000 distinct CDR3 sequences, with 21% observed a single time. The chain links TRBV6-1 to TRBJ1-2; D might be TRBD1 (6 bases). The TCR originated in a human donor with sarcoidosis (Löfgren's syndrome or another form), or a control subject (not recorded which). Sequenced: CD4+ T cells from bronchoalveolar lavage fluid. The CDR3 DNA is TGTGCCAGCGGGGCGGGGGCCAGTAACTATGGCTACACCTTC. Its protein product is CASGAGASNYGYTF.